Below are 17 T cell receptor beta chains sequenced from a single sample in a study of shared clonotypes between healthy human individuals. This table comes from immunoSEQ multiplex PCR, and its TCRdb copy is limited to in-frame clones, with some not included. The sample consists of 450,000 to 700,000 clones, over 95% of them appearing once. CD8 cells regarded as naive lacked CD45RO, were positively chosen for CCR7, and omitted terminally differentiated effector memory CD45RA+ cells. The sequencing input was naive CD8+ T cells sorted from blood. The receptors come from a woman between 25 and 40 years old in good health.

CDR3 DNA sequence: TGTGCCAGCAGCTTAGTAGCGGGTAACTCCTACGAGCAGTACTTC. Encoded protein: CASSLVAGNSYEQYF. The J gene is TRBJ2-7, the V gene TRBV11-2, with 7 bases that match TRBD2. The V gene's germline CDR1 is SGHAT and CDR2 FQNNGV. V lost 1 base to trimming and J lost 0 bases; unmatched junction nucleotides: 3. This CDR3 has 15 residues. The full variable domain, completed using reference TRBV11-2 and TRBJ2-7, is EAGVAQSPRYKIIEKRQSVAFWCNPISGHATLYWYQQILGQGPKLLIQFQNNGVVDDSQLPKDRFSAERLKGVDSTLKIQPAKLEDSAVYLCASSLVAGNSYEQYFGPGTRLTVT.

The V and J genes are TRBV6-5 and TRBJ2-7; 9 bases map to TRBD1. There are 13 residues in the CDR3. The V gene end was trimmed by 6 bases and the J gene end by 4 bases; junction bases not matched to a gene: 4. Germline lookup yields CDR1 MNHEY and CDR2 SVGAGI. The CDR3 region has the DNA TGTGCCAGCAGGCCAGGGACAGGGTACGAGCAGTACTTC. The encoded protein is CASRPGTGYEQYF.

The chain carries TRBV5-4 and TRBJ2-7; D not resolved. Trimming shortened V by 7 bases and J by 6 bases, and 11 bases separated the two germline ends. The germline gives CDR1 SGHNT, CDR2 YYREEE (reference sequence). The CDR3 loop spans 11 amino acids. The CDR3 loop reads CASSTESEQYF. The CDR3 nucleotides read TGTGCCAGCTCTACGGAATCCGAGCAGTACTTC.

This sequence joins TRBV5-1 and TRBJ1-1; TRBD1 aligns across 9 bases. CDR3 size: 16 residues. V lost 4 bases, J lost 4 bases, and 11 bases stayed unmatched. In germline, CDR1 is SGHRS, CDR2 YFSETQ. CDR3: CASSPWWEQGATEAFF. CDR3 DNA sequence: TGCGCCAGCAGCCCCTGGTGGGAACAGGGGGCCACTGAAGCTTTCTTT.

V gene TRBV5-1 combines with J gene TRBJ2-1; 9 bases fit TRBD2. CDR3 length equals 14 residues. Germline V CDR1 and CDR2: SGHRS, YFSETQ. With V trimmed by 2 bases and J by 8 bases, 5 bases remained unmatched. This CDR3 is CASSLAGGGYEQFF. Here the CDR3 DNA reads TGCGCCAGCAGCTTAGCGGGAGGTGGGTATGAGCAGTTCTTC.

The CDR3 here is CASRSGQGTGEHEQYF. CDR3 DNA: TGTGCCAGCAGGTCCGGTCAGGGGACAGGGGAGCACGAGCAGTACTTC. The chain couples TRBV7-9 to TRBJ2-7; 10 bases are shared with TRBD1. Germline V gives CDR1 SEHNR, CDR2 FQNEAQ (reference sequence). Losses at the gene ends were 6 bases for V and 5 bases for J; bases not matched to a gene: 13. CDR3 size: 16 residues.

V usage is TRBV7-2 and J usage is TRBJ1-2; no firm D call. Germline CDR1 is SGHTA and CDR2 is FQGNSA. The length of the CDR3 is 13 residues. The germline V and J ends were trimmed by 3 bases and 6 bases, with 11 bases remaining between them. CDR3 sequence: CASSLSGRDGYTF. The CDR3 DNA sequence: TGTGCCAGCAGCTTGTCAGGACGCGATGGCTACACCTTC.

This chain connects TRBV15 to TRBJ2-7; 10 bases match TRBD1. CDR1 LNHNV and CDR2 YYDKDF come from the germline V gene (reference sequence). V lost 3 bases and J lost 0; bases outside the gene matches: 8. The CDR3 covers 17 residues. The CDR3 DNA sequence: TGTGCCACCAGCAGGGAGACAGGGGGCTATCTCTCCTACGAGCAGTACTTC. Translated, it gives CATSRETGGYLSYEQYF. The full variable domain, with the rest looked up from reference TRBV15 and TRBJ2-7, is DAMVIQNPRYQVTQFGKPVTLSCSQTLNHNVMYWYQQKSSQAPKLLFHYYDKDFNNEADTPDNFQSRRPNTSFCFLDIRSPGLGDTAMYLCATSRETGGYLSYEQYFGPGTRLTVT.

V is TRBV27 and J is TRBJ1-2, with a possible D match to TRBD1 (5 bases). Germline-derived CDR1 and CDR2 are MNHEY and SMNVEV (reference sequence). The CDR3 has 15 residues. V lost 4 bases and J 4 bases, leaving 16 bases between the germline ends. The CDR3 is CASSSPGTDVYGYTF. The CDR3 bases are TGTGCCAGCAGTTCCCCAGGGACGGACGTCTATGGCTACACCTTC.

Only one count was recorded for this clone. The rearrangement joins TRBV28 to TRBJ1-5; TRBD1 aligns across 12 bases. The trim removed 5 bases at V and 6 bases at J, leaving 5 bases unmatched. This CDR3 comprises 15 residues. Germline CDR1 reads MDHEN; CDR2 reads SYDVKM. CDR3 sequence reads: CASSAGQGAGQPQHF. Written as DNA, the CDR3 is TGTGCCAGCAGTGCGGGACAGGGGGCGGGTCAGCCCCAGCATTTT.

This chain uses TRBV7-9 with TRBJ2-7; 10 bases are shared with TRBD1. CDR1 and CDR2 (germline): SEHNR, FQNEAQ (reference sequence). The trim removed 6 bases at V and 6 bases at J, leaving 11 bases unmatched. This CDR3 is 15 amino acids long. CDR3 sequence reads: CASSQGQGEFLEQYF. CDR3 coding DNA: TGTGCCAGCAGTCAAGGACAGGGGGAGTTTCTCGAGCAGTACTTC.

This clone was seen a single time. The CDR3 coding sequence is TGCAGCGTGGTGGGACGTACCTACGAGCAGTACTTC. Translation: CSVVGRTYEQYF. The rearrangement links TRBV29-1 to TRBJ2-7; tentatively, D is TRBD1 or TRBD2 (5 bases each). V gave up 6 bases and J gave up 2 bases, with 11 bases separating them. The length of the CDR3 is 12 residues. Germline CDR1 is SQVTM and CDR2 is ANQGSEA.

This clone was recorded only once. The V call is TRBV7-8, the J call TRBJ2-7, with D perhaps given as TRBD1 or TRBD2 (5 bases each). The germline V and J ends were trimmed by 5 bases and 0 bases, with 17 bases remaining between them. The CDR3 totals 16 residues. The germline gives CDR1 SGHVS, CDR2 FQNEAQ. The CDR3 region is CASSLLGRLSSYEQYF. CDR3 nucleotide sequence: TGTGCCAGCAGCCTCCTGGGACGGTTAAGCTCCTACGAGCAGTACTTC.

A few counts support this clone. The genes are TRBV2 and TRBJ2-5; possible D gene TRBD1, 5 bases. V lost 3 bases and J 3 bases, leaving 20 bases between the germline ends. CDR1 is SNHLY, CDR2 FYNNEI, per germline. The CDR3 contains 17 residues. Written as DNA, the CDR3 is TGTGCCAGCAGTGACCAAAACAGGCTCCGGCGTAAAGAGACCCAGTACTTC. Residues: CASSDQNRLRRKETQYF.

This clone was observed once. The gene calls are TRBV5-1 and TRBJ1-4; maybe TRBD1 (5 bases). The CDR3 totals 16 residues. The germline V gene encodes CDR1 SGHRS and CDR2 YFSETQ. Trimming pared 0 bases from V and 6 bases from J, leaving 15 bases between. As DNA, the CDR3 is TGCGCCAGCAGCTTGGAGTCTCCAGGACAATATGAAAAACTGTTTTTT. Amino acid sequence: CASSLESPGQYEKLFF. Supplemented by reference TRBV5-1 and TRBJ1-4, the full variable domain reads KAGVTQTPRYLIKTRGQQVTLSCSPISGHRSVSWYQQTPGQGLQFLFEYFSETQRNKGNFPGRFSGRQFSNSRSEMNVSTLELGDSALYLCASSLESPGQYEKLFFGSGTQLSVL.

In its sample, this clone was seen once. V is TRBV28 and J is TRBJ1-4, with D maybe TRBD1 (5 bases). This CDR3 is 13 amino acids long. V was clipped by 3 bases and J by 8 bases, with 10 bases between them. CDR1 and CDR2 from the germline V gene are MDHEN and SYDVKM. The CDR3 region is CASSFQGWEKLFF. In nucleotides, the CDR3 is TGTGCCAGCAGTTTTCAGGGTTGGGAAAAACTGTTTTTT.

The rearrangement joins TRBV5-6 to TRBJ1-4; 9 nucleotides align to TRBD1. This CDR3 is built from 16 residues. Losses at the gene ends were 4 bases for V and 0 bases for J; bases not matched to a gene: 4. Germline V gene lookup returns CDR1 SGHDT and CDR2 YYEEEE. As DNA, the CDR3 is TGTGCCAGCAGCCCACGGGACAGGGCAACTAATGAAAAACTGTTTTTT. Its translation is CASSPRDRATNEKLFF.